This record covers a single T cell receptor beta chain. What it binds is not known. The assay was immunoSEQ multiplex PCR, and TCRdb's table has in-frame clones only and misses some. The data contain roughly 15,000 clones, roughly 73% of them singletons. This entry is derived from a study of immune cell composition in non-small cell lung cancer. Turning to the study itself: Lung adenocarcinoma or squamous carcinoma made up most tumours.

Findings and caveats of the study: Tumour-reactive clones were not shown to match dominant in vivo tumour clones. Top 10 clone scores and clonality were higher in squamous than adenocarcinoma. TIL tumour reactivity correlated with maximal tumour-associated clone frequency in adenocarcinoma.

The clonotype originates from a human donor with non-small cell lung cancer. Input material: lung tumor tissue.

The CDR3 sequence: CASSLGQGLSQETQYF. The CDR3 coding sequence is TGTGCCAGCAGCTTAGGACAGGGGCTTAGTCAAGAGACCCAGTACTTC. The chain is built from TRBV5-4 and TRBJ2-5, with 9 bases fitting TRBD1. Germline lookup yields CDR1 SGHNT and CDR2 YYREEE (reference sequence). The trim removed 2 bases at V and 2 bases at J, leaving 7 bases unmatched. This CDR3 contains 16 residues.